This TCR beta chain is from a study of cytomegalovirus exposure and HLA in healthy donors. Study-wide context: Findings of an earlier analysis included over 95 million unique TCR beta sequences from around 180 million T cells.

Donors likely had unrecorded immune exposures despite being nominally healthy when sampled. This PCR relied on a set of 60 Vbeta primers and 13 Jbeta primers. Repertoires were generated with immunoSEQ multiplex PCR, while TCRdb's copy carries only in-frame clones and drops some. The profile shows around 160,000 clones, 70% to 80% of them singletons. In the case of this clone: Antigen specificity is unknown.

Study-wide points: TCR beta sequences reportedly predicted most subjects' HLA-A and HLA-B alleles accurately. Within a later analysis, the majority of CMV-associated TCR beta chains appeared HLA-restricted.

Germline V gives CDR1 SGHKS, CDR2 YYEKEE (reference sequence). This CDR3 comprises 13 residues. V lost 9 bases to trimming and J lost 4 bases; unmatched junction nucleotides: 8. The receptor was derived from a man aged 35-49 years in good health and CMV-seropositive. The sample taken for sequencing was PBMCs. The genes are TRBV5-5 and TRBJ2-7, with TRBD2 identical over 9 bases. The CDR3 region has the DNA TGTGCCACCGCGCTAGCGGGGACATACGAGCAGTACTTC. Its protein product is CATALAGTYEQYF.